This TCR beta chain was found in a study of siplizumab effects on memory and regulatory T cells. Study observations and caveats: Among alloreactive clones, only a minor fraction mapped to unstimulated subsets. Naive T cell populations appeared to exhibit greater diversity than memory cells and appeared to be major alloresponse contributors.

The method was immunoSEQ multiplex PCR; TCRdb's version includes in-frame clones alone and lacks a portion of them. The sample carries just over 60,000 clones, around 80% recorded once. As regards this clone: Its antigen is not known.

The germline gives CDR1 LGHNA, CDR2 YNFKEQ. The CDR3 contains 15 residues. The V and J ends lost 2 bases and 6 bases respectively, with 16 bases between them. The chain couples TRBV4-2 to TRBJ1-1, with D unclear. The sample consisted of memory CD4+ T cells sorted from blood. The clonotype originates from a human donor in good health. The CDR3 sequence is CASSQSNGVTAEAFF. DNA for the CDR3: TGTGCCAGCAGCCAAAGTAATGGAGTGACTGCTGAAGCTTTCTTT.